Listed below are T cell receptor beta chains from one sample, sequenced in a study of T cell clonotyping in hematopoietic cell transplantation. Assay used: immunoSEQ multiplex PCR; TCRdb lists only in-frame clones, some missing. The table lists about 26,000 clones, 75% to 85% of them singletons, with about 24% in the top ten. This specimen consisted of peripheral blood mononuclear cells, obtained before stem cell transplant. Receptors originate from a woman between 55 and 75 years old with acute myeloid leukemia. Some clones in this sample may be carry-over from other donors' samples. The CDR3 runs from the conserved cysteine through the conserved F or W. Fields, in order: J gene, V gene, CDR3 protein.

j_call: TRBJ1-1
v_call: TRBV6-5
cdr3_aa: CASSSLSEAFF

j_call: TRBJ2-5
v_call: TRBV28
cdr3_aa: CASSPGGTSGGETQYF

j_call: TRBJ1-1
v_call: TRBV5-1
cdr3_aa: CASSLLGQGSVNTEAFF

j_call: TRBJ1-1
v_call: TRBV11-2
cdr3_aa: CASSLRARRNTEAFF

j_call: TRBJ2-5
v_call: TRBV5-6
cdr3_aa: CASSLDWEETQYF

j_call: TRBJ2-5
v_call: TRBV19
cdr3_aa: CASSLRGPFRETQYF

j_call: TRBJ2-4
v_call: TRBV9
cdr3_aa: CASSVQVGDIQYF

j_call: TRBJ1-2
v_call: TRBV19
cdr3_aa: CASTSFGYGYTF

j_call: TRBJ2-2
v_call: TRBV9
cdr3_aa: CASSVDLGGTGELFF

j_call: TRBJ1-1
v_call: TRBV9
cdr3_aa: CASSSGGGDTEAFF

j_call: TRBJ2-3
v_call: TRBV7-2
cdr3_aa: CASSLGGGGDTQYF

j_call: TRBJ2-5
v_call: TRBV6-5
cdr3_aa: CASSPTGTTGDF

j_call: TRBJ1-6
v_call: TRBV27
cdr3_aa: CASTIWTGRNSPLHF

j_call: TRBJ2-1
v_call: TRBV19
cdr3_aa: CASSPGLAGAWGEQFF

j_call: TRBJ1-2
v_call: TRBV29-1
cdr3_aa: CSGGTGFASGYTF

j_call: TRBJ1-2
v_call: TRBV7-2
cdr3_aa: CASSLDSHYGYTF

j_call: TRBJ2-1
v_call: TRBV6-5
cdr3_aa: CASSYSGTTYEDEQFF

j_call: TRBJ2-7
v_call: TRBV5-5
cdr3_aa: CASSLEGRASYEQYF

j_call: TRBJ1-2
v_call: TRBV5-1
cdr3_aa: CASSLAKQYGYTF

j_call: TRBJ2-4
v_call: TRBV10-3
cdr3_aa: CAISDAPGRTGAKNIQYF